One sample yielded the 28 T cell receptor beta chains listed below, sequenced in a study of CD8 T cells in Susac syndrome. A quantity of about 0.5 to 1 ug RNA underwent reverse transcription using random hexamers. In TCRdb, the immunoSEQ multiplex PCR reads were re-called with MiXCR into one record per CDR3 protein. This sample has over 95,000 distinct CDR3 sequences; roughly 92% occur once, and the top ten carry around 0.12%. Sequenced sample: CD8+ T cells from PBMCs. These receptors were obtained from a human donor in good health.

The chain uses TRBV5-1 and TRBJ1-2; a weak D match, TRBD1 (5 bases). Germline values: CDR1 SGHRS, CDR2 YFSETQ. The CDR3 length is 14 residues. V was clipped by 5 bases and J by 8 bases, with 19 bases between them. CDR3 sequence (DNA): TGCGCCAGCAGTACCCTCCTCGGGGGTGGCGGCTACACCTTC. It translates to CASSTLLGGGGYTF.

The chain recombines TRBV5-1 with TRBJ2-1; tentatively, D is TRBD2 (6 bases). V lost 4 bases, J lost 7 bases, and 12 bases lay in between. The V gene's germline CDR1 is SGHRS and CDR2 YFSETQ. There are 13 residues in the CDR3. The CDR3 DNA reads as TGCGCCAGCAGCCCCAGCGGGCCGAATGAGCAGTTCTTC. Translated: CASSPSGPNEQFF. The full variable domain, with the rest looked up from reference TRBV5-1 and TRBJ2-1, is KAGVTQTPRYLIKTRGQQVTLSCSPISGHRSVSWYQQTPGQGLQFLFEYFSETQRNKGNFPGRFSGRQFSNSRSEMNVSTLELGDSALYLCASSPSGPNEQFFGPGTRLTVL.

V usage is TRBV20-1 and J usage is TRBJ1-1, with D unresolved. CDR1 DFQATT and CDR2 SNEGSKA come from the germline V gene (reference sequence). The CDR3 loop spans 12 amino acids. The CDR3 loop is CSHGRENTEAFF. CDR3 bases: TGCAGCCACGGGCGGGAGAACACTGAAGCTTTCTTT.

V is TRBV19 and J is TRBJ2-7; D is possibly TRBD2 (5 bases). Germline CDR1 reads LNHDA; CDR2 reads SQIVND (reference sequence). Trimming removed 3 bases from V and 0 bases from J, with 15 bases in between. The CDR3 runs 16 residues. The CDR3 DNA sequence: TGTGCCAGTAGTATGGTCGAGAGGGCGAGCTCCTACGAGCAGTACTTC. Its translation is CASSMVERASSYEQYF.

The chain carries TRBV7-6 and TRBJ1-6; perhaps TRBD1 as D (5 bases). This CDR3 region has 17 residues. Trimming shortened V by 1 base and J by 2 bases, and 12 bases separated the two germline ends. Germline V gene sequence: CDR1 SGHVS, CDR2 FNYEAQ. CDR3: CASSLGPRAAYNSPLHF. The DNA for the CDR3 is TGTGCCAGCAGCTTAGGTCCCAGGGCCGCCTATAATTCACCCCTCCACTTT.

This chain connects TRBV5-1 to TRBJ2-2, with a possible D match to TRBD2 (6 bases). Per the germline V gene, CDR1 is SGHRS and CDR2 is YFSETQ. This CDR3 has 15 residues. V lost 5 bases and J lost 7, with 18 bases in between. DNA of the CDR3: TGCGCCAGCAGAGCCCCGGGGGAAGTGGTCGGGGAGCTGTTTTTT. This translates into CASRAPGEVVGELFF.

The chain's CDR3 is CSARLGLSEQFF. The DNA for the CDR3 is TGCAGTGCTAGGCTAGGGTTGAGCGAGCAGTTCTTC. The chain has TRBV20-1 and TRBJ2-1, with no clear D. The CDR3 consists of 12 residues. Trimming took 3 bases from V and 10 from J, leaving 13 bases between them. Germline CDR1 is DFQATT and CDR2 is SNEGSKA (reference sequence).

The chain couples TRBV27 to TRBJ1-1; TRBD1 matches at 9 bases. Germline V CDR1 and CDR2: MNHEY, SMNVEV (reference sequence). CDR3 length: 14 residues. V lost 6 bases, J lost 2 bases, and 4 bases stayed unmatched. The CDR3 sequence: CASRGQGSNTEAFF. The CDR3 bases are TGTGCCAGCAGGGGACAGGGCAGCAACACTGAAGCTTTCTTT.

The chain combines TRBV10-3 with TRBJ1-3; 10 nucleotides agree with TRBD1. The V segment lost 7 bases and the J segment 0 bases; nucleotides outside the gene matches: 6. CDR1 ENHRY and CDR2 SYGVKD come from the germline V gene. The CDR3 contains 16 residues. In nucleotides, the CDR3 is TGTGCCATCACGGGGACAGGGGATCACTCTGGAAACACCATATATTTT. It translates to CAITGTGDHSGNTIYF.

The rearrangement links TRBV23-1 to TRBJ1-6; D uncertain. TRBV23-1 is an ORF for which the function is uncertain. V shed 6 bases and J shed 12 bases, with 9 bases lying between them. The CDR3 has 11 amino acids. The CDR3 is CASSRAGPLHF. For the CDR3, the DNA is TGCGCCAGCAGCCGGGCCGGACCCCTCCACTTT.

This chain links TRBV7-2 with TRBJ2-4; D possibly matches TRBD1 or TRBD2 (5 bases each). Looked up from germline, CDR1 is SGHTA and CDR2 is FQGNSA. This CDR3 contains 16 residues. With 2 bases removed from V and 7 bases from J, the gap between germline ends came to 18 bases. The CDR3 region has the DNA TGTGCCAGCAGCTTACAAGTAGTGGGGACGGGGAACATTCAGTACTTC. It codes for CASSLQVVGTGNIQYF.

This chain joins TRBV7-9 and TRBJ2-7; D unclear. Per the germline V gene, CDR1 is SEHNR and CDR2 is FQNEAQ (reference sequence). There are 12 residues in the CDR3. Trimming shortened V by 0 bases and J by 7 bases, and 7 bases separated the two germline ends. The CDR3 reads CASSLAAVEQYF. Here the CDR3 DNA reads TGTGCCAGCAGCTTAGCCGCGGTTGAGCAGTACTTC. Filled out from reference TRBV7-9 and TRBJ2-7, the complete variable domain reads DTGVSQNPRHKITKRGQNVTFRCDPISEHNRLYWYRQTLGQGPEFLTYFQNEAQLEKSRLLSDRFSAERPKGSFSTLEIQRTEQGDSAMYLCASSLAAVEQYFGPGTRLTVT.

Comment on this clonotype: A junction end diverges from the germline sequence, so it may reflect a read error. J is TRBJ2-7 and V is TRBV20-1; TRBD1 aligns across 9 bases. The CDR3 extends over 11 amino acids. Germline CDR1 DFQATT, CDR2 SNEGSKA (reference sequence). The CDR3: CRIWDRDISVF. The DNA of the CDR3 is TGCCGGATCTGGGACAGGGACATCAGTGTCTTC.

This sequence joins TRBV12-3 or TRBV12-4 and TRBJ2-7; TRBD2 aligns across 7 bases. This CDR3 region has 15 residues. V trimming: 6 bases; J trimming: 2 bases; junction bases outside the gene matches: 10. DNA of the CDR3: TGTGCCAGCAGCGGCGGGGCTAGCGGAACCTACGAGCAGTACTTC. Translated, it gives CASSGGASGTYEQYF.

The chain combines TRBV7-2 with TRBJ2-1; D is undetermined. Trimming stripped 7 bases from V and 6 bases from J, with 16 bases between. The CDR3 has 14 amino acids. Germline CDR1 is SGHTA and CDR2 is FQGNSA. The CDR3 nucleotides are TGTGCCAGCACCTCCATGAGAGCCCTCAATGAGCAGTTCTTC. Translating it yields CASTSMRALNEQFF.

The chain carries TRBV19 and TRBJ2-2; 7 bases are a match to TRBD2. Germline CDR1 is LNHDA and CDR2 is SQIVND (reference sequence). Trimming cost V 7 bases and J 4 bases; bases outside gene matches: 12. This CDR3 spans 16 amino acids. DNA of the CDR3: TGTGCCAGTAAGGGAAGGCGGGGGTCGAGCACCGGGGAGCTGTTTTTT. Residues: CASKGRRGSSTGELFF.

This chain joins TRBV15 and TRBJ2-1; 8 nucleotides align to TRBD1. Germline values: CDR1 LNHNV, CDR2 YYDKDF (reference sequence). The CDR3 runs 13 residues. Trimming at V came to 5 bases and at J to 5 bases, leaving 2 bases not matched to a gene. CDR3 bases: TGTGCCACCAGCCAGGGGGCGAACAATGAGCAGTTCTTC. Translated, it gives CATSQGANNEQFF.

This sequence joins TRBV5-6 and TRBJ2-2; D gene uncertain. The CDR3 is 11 amino acids. Looked up from germline, CDR1 is SGHDT and CDR2 is YYEEEE. V lost 2 bases and J lost 6, with 2 bases in between. Here the CDR3 reads CASSFSGELFF. The DNA for the CDR3 is TGTGCCAGCAGCTTTTCCGGGGAGCTGTTTTTT.

The sample holds a few counts of this clonotype. The rearrangement uses TRBV4-3 and TRBJ2-5; 9 nucleotides match TRBD1. The junction had 11 bases not matched to a gene; V was cut back by 4 bases and J by 5 bases. Germline assignment: CDR1 LGHNA and CDR2 YSLEER. This CDR3 is built from 16 residues. The CDR3 here is CASSPGQGNLGETQYF. In nucleotides, the CDR3 is TGCGCCAGCAGCCCGGGACAGGGCAACCTGGGGGAGACCCAGTACTTC.

This sequence joins TRBV29-1 and TRBJ2-1, with a tentative D call TRBD2 (6 bases). CDR1 and CDR2 (germline): SQVTM, ANQGSEA. This CDR3 region has 18 residues. Trimming shortened V by 1 base and J by 4 bases, and 23 bases separated the two germline ends. The CDR3 DNA sequence: TGCAGCGTTGAAGTCGGTCACAGCGGGCCTTTTTCATACAATGAGCAGTTCTTC. It is translated as CSVEVGHSGPFSYNEQFF.

Only one count was recorded for this clonotype. The chain joins TRBV7-9 to TRBJ1-1; D gene unclear. The V and J ends lost 4 bases and 1 base respectively, with 10 bases between them. The germline CDR1 and CDR2 sequences are SEHNR and FQNEAQ (reference sequence). There are 14 residues in the CDR3. The CDR3 DNA is TGTGCCAGCAGCTCCTTAATTGGGAACACTGAAGCTTTCTTT. This gives the protein CASSSLIGNTEAFF.

V and J are TRBV19 and TRBJ2-1, with 14 bases identical to TRBD2. Per the germline V gene, CDR1 is LNHDA and CDR2 is SQIVND (reference sequence). Unmatched junction bases numbered 5, after V lost 4 bases and J lost 6 bases. This CDR3 region has 16 residues. CDR3 nucleotide sequence: TGTGCCAGTAGTAGACTAGCGGGAGGGGGTAGCAATGAGCAGTTCTTC. Translation: CASSRLAGGGSNEQFF.

The chain links TRBV11-2 to TRBJ2-5; TRBD2 might be the D (5 bases). Trimming shortened V by 0 bases and J by 2 bases, and 13 bases separated the two germline ends. CDR1 is SGHAT and CDR2 is FQNNGV in the germline V gene. The CDR3 is 16 amino acids. The CDR3: CASSLDGPPGQETQYF. As DNA, the CDR3 is TGTGCCAGCAGCTTAGATGGCCCGCCGGGGCAAGAGACCCAGTACTTC.

The chain carries TRBV27 and TRBJ2-2, with a tentative D call TRBD2 (5 bases). The CDR3 is made up of 16 amino acids. Germline lookup yields CDR1 MNHEY and CDR2 SMNVEV (reference sequence). The V end lost 0 bases, the J end lost 8 bases, and 16 bases lay between the germline ends. CDR3 residues: CASSLSAGKVRGELFF. In DNA form, the CDR3 reads TGTGCCAGCAGTTTATCGGCGGGTAAAGTCCGGGGGGAGCTGTTTTTT.

This chain joins TRBV2 and TRBJ2-7; D may match TRBD1 or TRBD2 (5 bases each). With 4 bases removed from V and 4 bases from J, the gap between germline ends came to 14 bases. The CDR3 totals 14 residues. Germline CDR1 SNHLY, CDR2 FYNNEI. CDR3 protein: CASSGGGEGYEQYF. For the CDR3, the DNA is TGTGCCAGCAGTGGAGGTGGAGAGGGGTACGAGCAGTACTTC.

V and J are TRBV18 and TRBJ1-1; D gene uncertain. CDR1 is KGHSH and CDR2 is LQKENI in the germline V gene. The V end lost 3 bases, the J end lost 0 bases, and 14 bases lay between the germline ends. The CDR3 loop spans 16 amino acids. As DNA, the CDR3 is TGTGCCAGCTCACCGCCGCAAATCGGACTGAACACTGAAGCTTTCTTT. This sequence encodes CASSPPQIGLNTEAFF. Full variable domain (remainder filled in from reference TRBV18 and TRBJ1-1): NAGVMQNPRHLVRRRGQEARLRCSPMKGHSHVYWYRQLPEEGLKFMVYLQKENIIDESGMPKERFSAEFPKEGPSILRIQQVVRGDSAAYFCASSPPQIGLNTEAFFGQGTRLTVV.

This sequence joins TRBV5-4 and TRBJ2-1, with D perhaps matching TRBD1 (5 bases). The CDR3 spans 16 residues. The germline V and J ends were trimmed by 4 bases and 8 bases, with 22 bases remaining between them. Germline V lookup: CDR1 SGHNT, CDR2 YYREEE (reference sequence). The CDR3 DNA sequence: TGTGCCAGCAGCCAAGCAAGCAGGGTATGGAGCTATGAGCAGTTCTTC. Translating gives CASSQASRVWSYEQFF.

This clonotype was recorded only once. V is TRBV29-1 and J is TRBJ2-3, with TRBD1 matching 8 bases. The V gene end was trimmed by 3 bases and the J gene end by 6 bases; junction bases not matched to a gene: 14. The germline gives CDR1 SQVTM, CDR2 ANQGSEA. The CDR3 extends over 16 amino acids. The CDR3 DNA follows: TGCAGCGTTGACAACGTCGAGACAGGGGTCCCGGATACGCAGTATTTT. It yields the protein CSVDNVETGVPDTQYF.